The 17 T cell receptor beta chains listed next were all sequenced from one sample in a study of post-analysis software for immune sequencing data. These receptors' antigens are unknown. TCR beta cDNA libraries included unique molecular identifiers. TCRdb redid the calling of the PCR reads with MiXCR, one entry per CDR3 protein. The sample lists about 620,000 distinct CDR3 sequences; about 44% were seen once. General study points: Relative to controls, patients had roughly five TRBV segments at higher frequency, with TRBV5-6, TRBV5-1 and TRBV20-1 among these.

The sequencing sample was made of blood. The receptors derive from a girl aged 10 to 17 with multiple sclerosis.

V usage is TRBV12-3 or TRBV12-4 and J usage is TRBJ1-1; TRBD1 is a possible D gene (5 bases). The CDR3 sequence is 13 residues long. Deletions cut 6 bases from V and 6 bases from J, with 14 bases between. CDR3 in DNA: TGTGCCAGCAGCAGGGCCCTATTCTCTGAAGCTTTCTTT. It specifies CASSRALFSEAFF.

This sequence joins TRBV4-2 and TRBJ2-3; D is possibly TRBD2 (6 bases). The germline V gene encodes CDR1 LGHNA and CDR2 YNFKEQ. V lost 0 bases and J 2 bases, leaving 12 bases between the germline ends. This CDR3 is 16 amino acids long. In nucleotides, the CDR3 is TGTGCCAGCAGCCAAGATCGACTAGAAACCACAGATACGCAGTATTTT. Its protein product is CASSQDRLETTDTQYF.

The chain has TRBV29-1 and TRBJ2-7; D might be TRBD1 or TRBD2, each matching 5 bases. The CDR3 sequence is 14 residues long. Germline CDR1 reads SQVTM; CDR2 reads ANQGSEA. The V and J ends lost 4 bases and 2 bases respectively, with 15 bases between them. The CDR3 DNA is TGCAGCGTTGCCCCACGGCAGGGAGCCTACGAGCAGTACTTC. It specifies CSVAPRQGAYEQYF.

This chain links TRBV4-1 with TRBJ1-2, with D possibly TRBD1 on 6 matching bases. The germline V gene encodes CDR1 MGHRA and CDR2 YSYEKL. Trimming removed 4 bases from V and 4 bases from J, with 13 bases in between. The CDR3 has 14 amino acids. For the CDR3, the DNA is TGCGCCAGCAGCCGACCTGGACAGAGCTATGGCTACACCTTC. Translating it yields CASSRPGQSYGYTF.

The J gene is TRBJ1-1, the V gene TRBV20-1; D is unresolved. The CDR3 runs 11 residues. The ends were cut back, 3 bases at V and 7 bases at J, with 9 bases in the middle. Germline CDR1 is DFQATT and CDR2 is SNEGSKA (reference sequence). The CDR3 loop is CSARRGFEAFF. DNA of the CDR3: TGCAGTGCTAGGAGAGGGTTTGAAGCTTTCTTT.

This clonotype has a single count. V is TRBV7-2 and J is TRBJ2-1; 9 bases map to TRBD2. The V and J ends lost 0 bases and 6 bases, in that order; junction bases with no gene match: 6. CDR3 length: 16 residues. Germline assignment: CDR1 SGHTA and CDR2 FQGNSA. CDR3: CASSLADSGGANEQFF. The CDR3 bases are TGTGCCAGCAGCTTAGCCGATAGCGGGGGCGCCAATGAGCAGTTCTTC.

This clonotype appeared a few times. V and J are TRBV6-2 or TRBV6-3 and TRBJ1-2, with TRBD1 as a possible D gene (6 bases). Germline V lookup: CDR1 MNHEY, CDR2 SVGEGT. The CDR3 loop spans 14 amino acids. The ends were cut back, 6 bases at V and 5 bases at J, with 16 bases in the middle. Here the CDR3 DNA reads TGTGCCAGCAGGCCGCCGGGGGCTGGATATGGCTACACCTTC. It translates to CASRPPGAGYGYTF.

The V and J genes are TRBV9 and TRBJ2-1; the match to TRBD2 covers 9 bases. V lost 0 bases, J lost 4 bases, and 5 bases stayed unmatched. The CDR3 runs to 16 residues. CDR1 is SGDLS, CDR2 YYNGEE, per germline. CDR3 in amino acids: CASSVAQREEYNEQFF. The DNA for the CDR3 is TGTGCCAGCAGCGTAGCCCAGCGGGAGGAATACAATGAGCAGTTCTTC.

This clonotype came up a few times. The chain has TRBV29-1 and TRBJ1-2, with 7 bases that match TRBD1. Germline CDR1 reads SQVTM; CDR2 reads ANQGSEA. The CDR3 is made up of 10 amino acids. V shed 4 bases and J 9 bases; nucleotides not matched to a gene: 2. The DNA for the CDR3 is TGCAGCGTTGGGACAGGTCGCTACACCTTC. Its protein product is CSVGTGRYTF.

The V and J genes are TRBV18 and TRBJ1-1; no firm D call. CDR1 and CDR2 from the germline V gene are KGHSH and LQKENI. This CDR3 comprises 13 residues. Trimming removed 3 bases at V and 4 bases at J, with 9 bases between. Written as DNA, the CDR3 is TGTGCCAGCTCACCTTCCAAGGTCACTGAAGCTTTCTTT. It yields the protein CASSPSKVTEAFF.

The V call is TRBV12-3 or TRBV12-4, the J call TRBJ2-1; no clear D. Trimming left V 3 bases short and J 5 bases short, with 23 bases between. CDR3 length: 18 amino acids. The CDR3 DNA follows: TGTGCCAGCAGTTTGGACGTCTTAGGACGGTCCCTGCACAATGAGCAGTTCTTC. Protein sequence: CASSLDVLGRSLHNEQFF.

CDR3 DNA sequence: TGTGCCAGCAGTTATAGCACTGACTACAATGAGCAGTTCTTC. Translated: CASSYSTDYNEQFF. J is TRBJ2-1 and V is TRBV6-5; D is undetermined. CDR1 and CDR2 from the germline V gene are MNHEY and SVGAGI. V was trimmed by 3 bases and J by 3 bases, leaving 9 bases between them. The CDR3 runs 14 residues.

The J gene is TRBJ2-1, the V gene TRBV7-3; D might be TRBD1 (5 bases). The CDR3 runs 13 residues. CDR1 and CDR2 from the germline V gene are SGHTA and FQGTGA. Trimming stripped 5 bases from V and 7 bases from J, with 12 bases between. The CDR3 spells CASSPGRENEQFF. CDR3 coding DNA: TGTGCCAGCAGCCCGGGCAGGGAAAATGAGCAGTTCTTC.

CDR3 protein: CATSESGTGPYNEQFF. CDR3 nucleotides: TGTGCCACCAGTGAGTCCGGGACAGGGCCCTACAATGAGCAGTTCTTC. The chain is built from TRBV24-1 and TRBJ2-1; the match to TRBD1 covers 9 bases. Germline V lookup: CDR1 KGHDR, CDR2 SFDVKD. V was pared by 4 bases and J by 2 bases, with 5 bases of the junction left unmatched. CDR3 length equals 16 residues.

V is TRBV25-1 and J is TRBJ2-5, with D hard to call. The J call may not be correct, given that the DNA end is closer to TRBJ2-7. Germline CDR1 is MGHDK and CDR2 is SYGVNS. The CDR3 loop spans 15 amino acids. CDR3 amino acids: CASSESSLTGHEQYF. CDR3 nucleotide sequence: TGTGCCAGCAGTGAATCGTCGCTTACTGGCCACGAGCAGTACTTC.

This clonotype was seen more than once but under ten times. The CDR3 region has the DNA TGTGCCAGCAGCGGGACAGGGGGGGATGAGCAGTTCTTC. Residues: CASSGTGGDEQFF. The rearrangement links TRBV3-1 to TRBJ2-1, with 11 bases fitting TRBD1. The V gene end was trimmed by 5 bases and the J gene end by 8 bases; junction bases not matched to a gene: 2. There are 13 residues in the CDR3. Germline values: CDR1 LGHDT, CDR2 YNNKEL (reference sequence).

This clonotype turned up a few times. J is TRBJ2-3 and V is TRBV3-1; a weak D match, TRBD2 (5 bases). The germline gives CDR1 LGHDT, CDR2 YNNKEL (reference sequence). The CDR3 loop spans 16 amino acids. V was trimmed by 1 base and J by 1 base, leaving 12 bases between them. The DNA of the CDR3 is TGTGCCAGCAGCCAAGGGATCGGGGTACGCACAGATACGCAGTATTTT. This sequence encodes CASSQGIGVRTDTQYF.